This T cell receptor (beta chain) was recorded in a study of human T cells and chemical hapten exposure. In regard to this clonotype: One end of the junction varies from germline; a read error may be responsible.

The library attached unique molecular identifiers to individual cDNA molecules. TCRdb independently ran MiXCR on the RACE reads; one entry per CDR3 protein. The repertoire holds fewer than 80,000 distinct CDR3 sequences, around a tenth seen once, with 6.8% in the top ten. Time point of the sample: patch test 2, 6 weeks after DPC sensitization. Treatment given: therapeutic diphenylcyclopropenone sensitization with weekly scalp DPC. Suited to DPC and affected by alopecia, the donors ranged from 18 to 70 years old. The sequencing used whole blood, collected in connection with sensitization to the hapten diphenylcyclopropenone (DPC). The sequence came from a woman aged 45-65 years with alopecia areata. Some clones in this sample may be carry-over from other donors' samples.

The CDR3 DNA follows: TGTACCAGCAGCTTAAATCCCCGGCGGAACGGGGAGCTGTTTTTT. It specifies CTSSLNPRRNGELFF. This sequence joins TRBV11-2 and TRBJ2-2; D ambiguous. Germline CDR1 and CDR2: SGHAT and FQNNGV. This CDR3 is built from 15 residues.